This note documents a single T cell receptor beta chain sequence. These data belong to a study of CD8 T cells in ankylosing spondylitis. Germline lookup yields CDR1 SGHTA and CDR2 FQGNSA. The CDR3 is 18 residues long. V shed 0 bases and J 6 bases; nucleotides not matched to a gene: 12. TCRdb independently ran MiXCR on the 5' RACE reads; one entry per CDR3 protein. The sample contains 100,000 to 150,000 distinct CDR3 sequences, over 7% of which appear only once. Source material: blood, either unsorted or a sorted T cell fraction (not recorded which). This chain uses TRBV7-2 with TRBJ2-2, with 8 bases matching TRBD1. This TCR was recovered from a male donor with ankylosing spondylitis or in good health (not recorded which). CDR3: CASSLAPLTAGGPGELFF. The CDR3 DNA sequence: TGTGCCAGCAGCTTAGCCCCCCTAACCGCAGGGGGCCCCGGGGAGCTGTTTTTT.